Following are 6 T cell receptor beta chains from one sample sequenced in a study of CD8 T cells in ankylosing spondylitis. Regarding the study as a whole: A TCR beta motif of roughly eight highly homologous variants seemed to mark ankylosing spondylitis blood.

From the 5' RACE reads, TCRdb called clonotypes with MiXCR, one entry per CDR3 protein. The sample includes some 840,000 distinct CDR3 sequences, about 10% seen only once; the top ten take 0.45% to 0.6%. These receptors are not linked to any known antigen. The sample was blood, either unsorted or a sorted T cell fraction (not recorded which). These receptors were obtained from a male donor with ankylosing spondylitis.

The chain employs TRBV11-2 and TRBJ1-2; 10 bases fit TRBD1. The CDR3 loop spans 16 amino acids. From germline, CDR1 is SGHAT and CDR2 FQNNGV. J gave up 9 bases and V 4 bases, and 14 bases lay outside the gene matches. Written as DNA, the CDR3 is TGTGCCAGCAGCTCCCGGGACAGGGGATTAGAGGGTCGCTACACCTTC. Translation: CASSSRDRGLEGRYTF.

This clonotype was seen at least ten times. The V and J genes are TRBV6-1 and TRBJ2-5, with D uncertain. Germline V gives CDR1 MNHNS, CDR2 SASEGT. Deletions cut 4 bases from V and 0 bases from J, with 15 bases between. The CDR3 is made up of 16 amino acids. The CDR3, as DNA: TGTGCCAGCAGTGGCGACACTTGGGGTAACCAAGAGACCCAGTACTTC. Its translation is CASSGDTWGNQETQYF.

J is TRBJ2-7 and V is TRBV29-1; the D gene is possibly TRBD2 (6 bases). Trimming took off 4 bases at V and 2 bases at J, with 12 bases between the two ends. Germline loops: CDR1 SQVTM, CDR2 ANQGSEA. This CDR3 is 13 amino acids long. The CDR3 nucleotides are TGCAGCGTTGGGTGGAGGGGCACCTACGAGCAGTACTTC. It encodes CSVGWRGTYEQYF.

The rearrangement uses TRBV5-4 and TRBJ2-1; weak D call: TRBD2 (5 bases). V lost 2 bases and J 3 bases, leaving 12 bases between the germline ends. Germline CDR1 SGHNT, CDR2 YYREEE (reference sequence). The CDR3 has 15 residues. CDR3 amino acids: CASSLLTRDYNEQFF. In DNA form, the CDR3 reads TGTGCCAGCAGCTTACTCACTAGGGACTACAATGAGCAGTTCTTC. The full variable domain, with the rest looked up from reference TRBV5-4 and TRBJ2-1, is ETGVTQSPTHLIKTRGQQVTLRCSSQSGHNTVSWYQQALGQGPQFIFQYYREEENGRGNFPPRFSGLQFPNYSSELNVNALELDDSALYLCASSLLTRDYNEQFFGPGTRLTVL.

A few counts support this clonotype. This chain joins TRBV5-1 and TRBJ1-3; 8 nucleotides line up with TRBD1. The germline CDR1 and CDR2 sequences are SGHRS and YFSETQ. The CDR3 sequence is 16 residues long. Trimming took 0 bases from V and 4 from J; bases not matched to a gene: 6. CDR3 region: CASSLVQGASGNTIYF. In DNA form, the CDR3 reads TGCGCCAGCAGCTTGGTTCAGGGGGCGAGCGGAAACACCATATATTTT.

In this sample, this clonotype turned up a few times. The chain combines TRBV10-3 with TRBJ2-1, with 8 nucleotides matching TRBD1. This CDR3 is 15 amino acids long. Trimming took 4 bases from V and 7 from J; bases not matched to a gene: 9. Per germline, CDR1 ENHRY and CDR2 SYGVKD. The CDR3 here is CAISGQGAIGNEQFF. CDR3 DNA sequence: TGTGCCATCAGTGGCCAGGGGGCCATCGGGAATGAGCAGTTCTTC.